This TCR beta chain was observed in a study of T cells in narcolepsy. Broader study findings: Autoreactive clone sequences were missing from some blood memory CD4+ repertoires. HCRT-specific and TRIB2-specific autoreactive clonotypes appeared among same-patient CSF and blood CD4+ clonotypes.

With regard to this clone: Its target is not known.

Sequencing was performed with immunoSEQ multiplex PCR; in TCRdb, only in-frame clones are kept and a portion is missing. The sample lists under 35,000 clones, around 83% occurring once. CDR1 and CDR2 from the germline V gene are SGHTA and FQGNSA. V gave up 4 bases and J gave up 1 base, with 7 bases separating them. The CDR3 runs 13 residues. The source is a human donor with narcolepsy. The gene calls are TRBV7-2 and TRBJ1-1; the D is unclear. Sequenced: CD45RA- memory CD4+ T cells from PBMCs. The DNA for the CDR3 is TGTGCCAGCAGCTCCCAGCCGAACACTGAAGCTTTCTTT. As protein: CASSSQPNTEAFF.